One sample yielded the 15 T cell receptor beta chains listed below, sequenced in a study of T cells in Graves' hyperthyroidism and ophthalmopathy. Amplification yielded TCR beta CDR3 regions, with RNA transcripts as the source. During a first-round RT-PCR of the TCR CDR3, the HTBI primer set was used. TCRdb reanalysed the multiplex PCR reads using MiXCR and keeps one entry per CDR3 protein. Of under 350,000 distinct CDR3 sequences in the sample, approximately 13% were seen once. Specimen: blood. The origin of the receptors is a woman in her 40s with Graves' ophthalmopathy.

V gene TRBV19 combines with J gene TRBJ2-3, with D possibly matching TRBD2 (5 bases). The V end lost 9 bases, the J end lost 5 bases, and 18 bases lay between the germline ends. Per the germline V gene, CDR1 is LNHDA and CDR2 is SQIVND (reference sequence). This CDR3 spans 14 amino acids. CDR3 region: CASTRGSRKDTQYF. As DNA, the CDR3 is TGTGCCAGCACTCGAGGGAGTCGGAAAGATACGCAGTATTTT.

In this sample, this clonotype turned up many times. DNA for the CDR3: TGTGCCAGCAGCTTTGGGACAGGGGATTACGAGCAGTACTTC. Amino acids: CASSFGTGDYEQYF. The gene calls are TRBV7-4 and TRBJ2-7; TRBD1 matches 10 bases. Trimming took 3 bases from V and 4 from J; bases not matched to a gene: 3. This CDR3 comprises 14 residues. Germline values: CDR1 SGHVT, CDR2 SQSDAQ.

This clonotype was counted ten times or more. The rearrangement links TRBV10-3 to TRBJ2-3; 9 bases are shared with TRBD2. V gave up 7 bases and J gave up 6 bases; unmatched junction bases: 11. Germline V gene sequence: CDR1 ENHRY, CDR2 SYGVKD. The CDR3 spans 15 residues. CDR3 residues: CAINNGGGAVDTQYF. CDR3 nucleotides: TGTGCCATCAACAACGGCGGGGGGGCCGTTGATACGCAGTATTTT.

For this clonotype: A much larger clone is a single base away; this may be a read error. This chain's CDR3 is CPTSDRQGQLDTQYF. Written as DNA, the CDR3 is TGTCCCACCAGTGACCGACAGGGTCAGTTAGATACGCAGTATTTT. V is TRBV24-1 and J is TRBJ2-3, with TRBD1 identical over 7 bases. Germline CDR1 and CDR2: KGHDR and SFDVKD. The CDR3 extends over 15 amino acids.

In this sample, this clonotype turned up many times. The V gene is TRBV6-1, the J gene TRBJ2-4, with 10 bases that match TRBD2. The CDR3 is made up of 17 amino acids. V lost 6 bases to trimming and J lost 0 bases; unmatched junction nucleotides: 8. Germline values: CDR1 MNHNS, CDR2 SASEGT. The CDR3 bases are TGTGCCAGCAGGGACAGCGGGGGGGTTTTAGCCAAAAACATTCAGTACTTC. Protein: CASRDSGGVLAKNIQYF.

This clonotype was recorded at least ten times. The chain has TRBV7-8 and TRBJ1-2; D possibly corresponds to TRBD1 (6 bases). The germline CDR1 and CDR2 sequences are SGHVS and FQNEAQ. The CDR3 length is 16 residues. Between the trimmed V and J ends, which lost 2 bases and 0 bases, there was a span of 13 bases. CDR3 bases: TGTGCCAGCAGCTTATCGGGGGCGGGAGCTAACTATGGCTACACCTTC. Translation gives CASSLSGAGANYGYTF.

This clonotype came up many times. The genes are TRBV2 and TRBJ2-3; 10 bases fit TRBD2. Germline V gene lookup returns CDR1 SNHLY and CDR2 FYNNEI. V trimming: 6 bases; J trimming: 5 bases; junction bases outside the gene matches: 11. The CDR3 has 16 amino acids. The DNA for the CDR3 is TGTGCCAGCAGGATCGACCCAGCGGGAGGGCGAGATACGCAGTATTTT. This codes for CASRIDPAGGRDTQYF.

This clonotype was observed many times. V usage is TRBV2 and J usage is TRBJ1-2, with D uncertain. Germline CDR1 SNHLY, CDR2 FYNNEI. The V end was cut by 6 bases, the J end by 5 bases, with 13 bases between. This CDR3 is 13 amino acids long. CDR3 coding DNA: TGTGCCAGCAGCCCTGAATTGGGGTATGGCTACACCTTC. This encodes CASSPELGYGYTF.

This clonotype was counted only a few times. The chain joins TRBV12-3 or TRBV12-4 to TRBJ1-6, with D perhaps TRBD1 (5 bases). V was pared by 5 bases and J by 8 bases, with 7 bases between. The CDR3 contains 12 residues. The CDR3 loop is CASSDRYSPLHF. For the CDR3, the DNA is TGTGCCAGCAGTGACAGATATTCACCCCTCCACTTT.

This clonotype was counted between two and nine times. This chain joins TRBV7-6 and TRBJ2-3; maybe TRBD2 (5 bases). Trimming shortened V by 5 bases and J by 1 base, and 13 bases separated the two germline ends. This CDR3 has 15 amino acids. The germline gives CDR1 SGHVS, CDR2 FNYEAQ. In DNA form, the CDR3 reads TGTGCCAGCAGCCCGAAGGTTAGCGGCACAGATACGCAGTATTTT. Protein product: CASSPKVSGTDTQYF.

This chain uses TRBV4-1 with TRBJ2-2; D may be TRBD1 (6 bases). Trimming shortened V by 0 bases and J by 0 bases, and 11 bases separated the two germline ends. The CDR3 totals 17 residues. Germline V lookup: CDR1 MGHRA, CDR2 YSYEKL. As DNA, the CDR3 is TGCGCCAGCAGCCAAGATTTGGACAGCGCGAACACCGGGGAGCTGTTTTTT. Translating it yields CASSQDLDSANTGELFF.

This clonotype was picked up many times. This chain joins TRBV28 and TRBJ2-1, with D hard to call. From germline, CDR1 is MDHEN and CDR2 SYDVKM. V lost 6 bases, J lost 0 bases, and 9 bases lay in between. The CDR3 covers 14 residues. CDR3 nucleotide sequence: TGTGCCAGCAGAGCCCCCTTCTCCTACAATGAGCAGTTCTTC. Translation gives CASRAPFSYNEQFF.

The chain combines TRBV19 with TRBJ2-2, with 7 positions matching TRBD1. Germline V CDR1 and CDR2: LNHDA, SQIVND (reference sequence). This CDR3 region has 15 residues. Trimming at V came to 7 bases and at J to 4 bases, leaving 9 bases not matched to a gene. CDR3 loop: CASKVSGGITGELFF. In DNA form, the CDR3 reads TGTGCCAGTAAGGTGTCAGGGGGTATCACCGGGGAGCTGTTTTTT.

This clonotype was recorded a few times. The CDR3 protein is CASSRGGHSNQPQHF. In nucleotides, the CDR3 is TGTGCCAGCAGTAGAGGGGGCCACAGCAATCAGCCCCAGCATTTT. The chain employs TRBV12-3 or TRBV12-4 and TRBJ1-5; TRBD1 matches at 7 bases. Trimming cost V 5 bases and J 1 base; bases outside gene matches: 5. The CDR3 is 15 residues long.

This clonotype was observed many times. The chain joins TRBV2 to TRBJ2-7; 9 bases align to TRBD1. Trimming cost V 8 bases and J 3 bases; bases outside gene matches: 8. Germline V gene sequence: CDR1 SNHLY, CDR2 FYNNEI. The CDR3 is 14 residues long. CDR3 protein: CASSGTGIFYEQYF. CDR3 in DNA: TGTGCCAGCTCCGGGACAGGGATCTTCTACGAGCAGTACTTC.